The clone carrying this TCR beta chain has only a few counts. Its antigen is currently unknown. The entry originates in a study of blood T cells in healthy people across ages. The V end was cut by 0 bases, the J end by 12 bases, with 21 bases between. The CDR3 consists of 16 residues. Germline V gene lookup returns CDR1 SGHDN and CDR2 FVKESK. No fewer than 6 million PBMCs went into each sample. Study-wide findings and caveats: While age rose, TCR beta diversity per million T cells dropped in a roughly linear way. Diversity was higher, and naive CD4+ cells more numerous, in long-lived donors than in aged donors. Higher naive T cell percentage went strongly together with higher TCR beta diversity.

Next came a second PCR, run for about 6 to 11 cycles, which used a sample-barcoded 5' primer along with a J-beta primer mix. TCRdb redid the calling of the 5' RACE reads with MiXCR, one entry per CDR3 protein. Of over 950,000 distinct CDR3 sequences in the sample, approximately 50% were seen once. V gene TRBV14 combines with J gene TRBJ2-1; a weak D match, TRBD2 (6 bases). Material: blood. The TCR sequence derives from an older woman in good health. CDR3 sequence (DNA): TGTGCCAGCAGCCAAGATTCTTGGAGGGAGGCATGCGGGCAGTTCTTC. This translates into CASSQDSWREACGQFF. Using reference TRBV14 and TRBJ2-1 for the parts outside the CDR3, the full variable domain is EAGVTQFPSHSVIEKGQTVTLRCDPISGHDNLYWYRRVMGKEIKFLLHFVKESKQDESGMPNNRFLAERTGGTYSTLKVQPAELEDSGVYFCASSQDSWREACGQFFGPGTRLTVL.